The 22 T cell receptor beta chains listed next were all sequenced from one sample in a study of cytomegalovirus exposure and HLA in healthy donors. Sequencing used immunoSEQ multiplex PCR; TCRdb keeps in-frame clones, though not all of them. The sample lists 150,000 to 200,000 clones, roughly 84% occurring once. Material for sequencing was PBMCs. The receptors shown here come from a man aged 25-40 years in good health and CMV-seropositive.

This clone was observed a single time. This chain joins TRBV19 and TRBJ2-1, with D possibly being TRBD2 (6 bases). Germline V gives CDR1 LNHDA, CDR2 SQIVND (reference sequence). Deletions cut 4 bases from V and 0 bases from J, with 13 bases between. This CDR3 spans 16 amino acids. The DNA for the CDR3 is TGTGCCAGTAGTAGTCGCGGTAGCGGCTCCTACAATGAGCAGTTCTTC. This encodes CASSSRGSGSYNEQFF. The full variable domain, in which reference TRBV19 and TRBJ2-1 provide the parts outside the CDR3, is DGGITQSPKYLFRKEGQNVTLSCEQNLNHDAMYWYRQDPGQGLRLIYYSQIVNDFQKGDIAEGYSVSREKKESFPLTVTSAQKNPTAFYLCASSSRGSGSYNEQFFGPGTRLTVL.

The rearrangement links TRBV13 to TRBJ2-7; 8 positions match TRBD2. CDR3 size: 17 residues. The germline gives CDR1 PRHDT, CDR2 FYEKMQ (reference sequence). Trimming took 5 bases from V and 2 from J; bases not matched to a gene: 14. CDR3 DNA sequence: TGTGCCAGCAGCCCAGCCCCAGCGGGAGCTTCCCCCTACGAGCAGTACTTC. Translating it yields CASSPAPAGASPYEQYF.

As DNA, the CDR3 is TGTGCCAGCAGCTTCCTCAGCGGCGAGCAGTACTTC. This encodes CASSFLSGEQYF. The chain joins TRBV7-6 to TRBJ2-7, with D possibly being TRBD2 (5 bases). The germline gives CDR1 SGHVS, CDR2 FNYEAQ. V gave up 3 bases and J gave up 6 bases, with 9 bases separating them. CDR3 size: 12 residues.

This clone was observed a single time. This chain joins TRBV28 and TRBJ1-2; D is possibly TRBD1 (6 bases). The CDR3 has 14 residues. The germline V gene has CDR1 MDHEN and CDR2 SYDVKM. Trimming removed 4 bases at V and 3 bases at J, with 12 bases between. CDR3 amino acids: CASSSHSGDYGYTF. In DNA form, the CDR3 reads TGTGCCAGCAGTTCTCACTCAGGGGACTATGGCTACACCTTC.

This clone was detected ten times or more. The rearrangement uses TRBV12-5 and TRBJ2-7; the match to TRBD2 covers 9 bases. J gave up 6 bases and V 0 bases, and 24 bases lay outside the gene matches. Looked up from germline, CDR1 is LGHNT and CDR2 is FRNRAP. The CDR3 runs 21 residues. The CDR3 region is CASGLVLGIPGLAGLPCEQYF. The CDR3 region has the DNA TGTGCTAGTGGTTTGGTCCTGGGAATCCCCGGGCTAGCGGGATTGCCCTGCGAGCAGTACTTC.

This sequence joins TRBV5-1 and TRBJ2-1, with D unresolved. CDR3 length equals 13 residues. The V gene lost 4 bases and the J gene lost 5 bases, with 10 bases spanning the gap. Germline assignment: CDR1 SGHRS and CDR2 YFSETQ. The CDR3 DNA reads TGCGCCAGCAGCCAACGGGTCGACAATGAGCAGTTCTTC. Amino acids: CASSQRVDNEQFF.

This clone was observed a single time. J is TRBJ2-1 and V is TRBV5-1; the match to TRBD1 covers 8 bases. The CDR3 runs to 15 residues. J lost 6 bases, V lost 3 bases, and 8 bases had no gene match. Germline CDR1 reads SGHRS; CDR2 reads YFSETQ. The CDR3 DNA is TGCGCCAGCAGCTCTAGGACAGGGTTTTTCAATGAGCAGTTCTTC. It encodes CASSSRTGFFNEQFF.

The chain couples TRBV4-1 to TRBJ2-7, with 8 bases matching TRBD1. CDR1 MGHRA and CDR2 YSYEKL come from the germline V gene. This CDR3 spans 13 amino acids. The junction had 2 bases not matched to a gene; V was cut back by 3 bases and J by 4 bases. The CDR3 sequence is CASSQGQAYEQYF. The CDR3 coding sequence is TGCGCCAGCAGCCAGGGACAGGCGTACGAGCAGTACTTC.

J is TRBJ2-7 and V is TRBV27; 12 bases align to TRBD2. The CDR3 runs 17 residues. Germline-derived CDR1 and CDR2 are MNHEY and SMNVEV (reference sequence). The J segment lost 0 bases and the V segment lost 4 bases, leaving 7 bases of the junction unmatched. Here the CDR3 reads CASSSGTSGPSSYEQYF. CDR3 in DNA: TGTGCCAGCAGTTCCGGGACTAGCGGGCCGAGCTCCTACGAGCAGTACTTC.

The chain links TRBV28 to TRBJ2-1; the match to TRBD2 covers 10 bases. The CDR3 is 16 amino acids. Trimming removed 1 base from V and 7 bases from J; junction bases left unmatched: 7. The germline gives CDR1 MDHEN, CDR2 SYDVKM. CDR3 region: CASSLSASGRGNEQFF. The CDR3 DNA reads as TGTGCCAGCAGTTTATCTGCTAGCGGGAGAGGGAATGAGCAGTTCTTC.

V is TRBV5-1 and J is TRBJ2-5, with 12 bases aligning to TRBD1. CDR3 length equals 15 residues. Germline V gene data show CDR1 as SGHRS and CDR2 as YFSETQ. V was clipped by 3 bases and J by 7 bases; unmatched bases: 7. The CDR3 reads CASSSGTGGKGTQYF. The CDR3 bases are TGCGCCAGCAGCTCTGGGACAGGGGGCAAGGGGACCCAGTACTTC. Full variable domain (remainder filled in from reference TRBV5-1 and TRBJ2-5): KAGVTQTPRYLIKTRGQQVTLSCSPISGHRSVSWYQQTPGQGLQFLFEYFSETQRNKGNFPGRFSGRQFSNSRSEMNVSTLELGDSALYLCASSSGTGGKGTQYFGPGTRLLVL.

The V gene is TRBV7-2, the J gene TRBJ1-1; 7 nucleotides line up with TRBD1. The CDR3 contains 13 residues. V shed 4 bases, J shed 11 bases, and the junction held 10 bases outside the gene matches. Germline CDR1 reads SGHTA; CDR2 reads FQGNSA. The CDR3 loop reads CASSSRQGTRAFF. CDR3 DNA sequence: TGTGCCAGCAGCTCCCGACAGGGAACGAGGGCTTTCTTT. The full variable domain, rest sourced from reference TRBV7-2 and TRBJ1-1, is GAGVSQSPSNKVTEKGKDVELRCDPISGHTALYWYRQSLGQGLEFLIYFQGNSAPDKSGLPSDRFSAERTGGSVSTLTIQRTQQEDSAVYLCASSSRQGTRAFFGQGTRLTVV.

The gene calls are TRBV27 and TRBJ2-5; 8 positions match TRBD1. Germline-derived CDR1 and CDR2 are MNHEY and SMNVEV (reference sequence). With 2 bases clipped from V and 2 bases from J, the junction kept 7 bases outside the gene matches. The CDR3 length is 16 residues. The CDR3 region has the DNA TGTGCCAGCAGTTTACTCCCGACAGGGGAGCAAGAGACCCAGTACTTC. Residues: CASSLLPTGEQETQYF.

This clone was detected once. V and J are TRBV7-9 and TRBJ2-1; 13 bases line up with TRBD2. The CDR3 is made up of 13 amino acids. V shed 9 bases, J shed 15 bases, and the junction held 11 bases outside the gene matches. The germline CDR1 and CDR2 sequences are SEHNR and FQNEAQ (reference sequence). The CDR3 loop reads CASGTSGTPGRFF. The CDR3 nucleotides read TGTGCCAGTGGGACTAGCGGGACTCCTGGGCGGTTCTTC.

The genes are TRBV25-1 and TRBJ1-5; D gene uncertain. This CDR3 has 14 amino acids. Trimming took off 4 bases at V and 0 bases at J, with 7 bases between the two ends. CDR1 MGHDK and CDR2 SYGVNS come from the germline V gene. CDR3 sequence: CASSVRYSNQPQHF. DNA for the CDR3: TGTGCCAGCAGTGTTCGGTATAGCAATCAGCCCCAGCATTTT.

The chain employs TRBV6-5 and TRBJ1-1; the match to TRBD1 covers 7 bases. In germline, CDR1 is MNHEY, CDR2 SVGAGI. The CDR3 consists of 16 residues. Unmatched junction bases numbered 12, after V lost 0 bases and J lost 8 bases. CDR3 sequence reads: CASSYSPTGTETEAFF. CDR3 coding DNA: TGTGCCAGCAGTTACTCTCCAACCGGGACAGAAACGGAAGCTTTCTTT.

CDR3 region: CASSQDYGGPNEQFF. CDR3 in DNA: TGCGCCAGCAGCCAAGATTATGGAGGCCCCAATGAGCAGTTCTTC. The rearrangement uses TRBV4-3 and TRBJ2-1; D might be TRBD2 (5 bases). Germline values: CDR1 LGHNA, CDR2 YSLEER. The CDR3 has 15 residues. V dropped 0 bases and J dropped 6 bases, with 12 bases sitting between them.

This chain uses TRBV2 with TRBJ1-2, with D perhaps matching TRBD1 (6 bases). This CDR3 comprises 10 residues. Germline assignment: CDR1 SNHLY and CDR2 FYNNEI. V was trimmed by 7 bases and J by 8 bases, leaving 8 bases between them. The CDR3 is CASKRGGYTF. CDR3 sequence (DNA): TGTGCCAGCAAGAGGGGGGGCTACACCTTC.

V gene TRBV9 combines with J gene TRBJ2-1; D perhaps matches TRBD2 (5 bases). This CDR3 spans 15 amino acids. Germline V gene data show CDR1 as SGDLS and CDR2 as YYNGEE. With 3 bases removed from V and 3 bases from J, the gap between germline ends came to 13 bases. This CDR3 reads CASSAGMTDYNEQFF. DNA for the CDR3: TGTGCCAGCAGCGCCGGGATGACCGACTACAATGAGCAGTTCTTC.

V usage is TRBV27 and J usage is TRBJ2-7; D uncertain. CDR1 and CDR2 from the germline V gene are MNHEY and SMNVEV (reference sequence). The CDR3 has 12 residues. Between the trimmed V and J ends, which lost 4 bases and 0 bases, there was a span of 4 bases. CDR3 in DNA: TGTGCCAGCAGTTCCAGCTCCTACGAGCAGTACTTC. This sequence encodes CASSSSSYEQYF.

The rearrangement links TRBV7-9 to TRBJ1-1, with a possible D match to TRBD1 (5 bases). This CDR3 comprises 13 residues. Trimming took 5 bases from V and 4 from J, leaving 11 bases between them. The germline gives CDR1 SEHNR, CDR2 FQNEAQ (reference sequence). CDR3 DNA: TGTGCCAGCAGCCAGGGATCCGGCACTGAAGCTTTCTTT. Translating gives CASSQGSGTEAFF.

CDR3 sequence: CASRQGGPVYEQYF. The CDR3 DNA sequence: TGTGCCAGCAGGCAAGGAGGGCCGGTTTACGAGCAGTACTTC. The genes are TRBV6-6 and TRBJ2-7, with a tentative D call TRBD2 (6 bases). There are 14 residues in the CDR3. Germline CDR1 and CDR2: MNHNY and SVGAGI (reference sequence). Trimming removed 6 bases at V and 4 bases at J, with 16 bases between.